This is a list of T cell receptor beta chains from one sample in a study of blood T cell repertoires in COVID-19. Sequencing used immunoSEQ multiplex PCR; TCRdb keeps in-frame clones, though not all of them. This table holds 65,000 to 80,000 clones, roughly nine tenths found once. The sample taken for sequencing was peripheral blood. The receptor set was obtained from a man older than 75 in a cohort sampled during active COVID-19. Each CDR3 is given with its conserved first and last residue. Fields, in order: clone size, V gene, D gene, J gene, CDR3 DNA, CDR3 protein. D genes are given only for firm matches. The size of a clone is reported for some rows only, either as once, few or many, or as a class for expanded clones.

NA	TRBV29-1	TRBD1	TRBJ2-2	TGCAGCGTTGGGACAGGGGCGAACACCGGGGAGCTGTTTTTT	CSVGTGANTGELFF
few	TRBV18	NA	TRBJ1-3	TGTGCCAGCTCACCGGTAGTAGGGGCCGGAAACACCATATATTTT	CASSPVVGAGNTIYF
NA	TRBV18	NA	TRBJ1-2	TGTGCCAGCTCACCAGGACAGAAGCCCCCGGGGGGCTACACCTTC	CASSPGQKPPGGYTF
NA	TRBV7-2	TRBD2	TRBJ2-3	TGTGCCAGCAGCCGCAGAGATAGCGGGGGGGATACGCAGTATTTT	CASSRRDSGGDTQYF
NA	TRBV6-2/TRBV6-3	TRBD1	TRBJ2-1	TGTGCCAGCAGTTACTGGGACAGGGTGGCTTCTGGCAATGAGCAGTTCTTC	CASSYWDRVASGNEQFF
NA	TRBV5-6	TRBD2	TRBJ2-4	TGTGCCAGCAGCTTGGTAGCGGGGAGAGAGTACTTC	CASSLVAGREYF
NA	TRBV11-1	NA	TRBJ1-2	TGTGCCAGCAGCTTCAGGGGACCCTATGGCTACACCTTC	CASSFRGPYGYTF
NA	TRBV7-6	NA	TRBJ1-3	TGTGCCAGCAGTTCAAGGGAAGGGACTGGGGGGAACACCATATATTTT	CASSSREGTGGNTIYF
NA	TRBV6-6	TRBD1	TRBJ2-1	TGTGCCAGTCGACAGGGGAGCTCCTACAATGAGCAGTTCTTC	CASRQGSSYNEQFF
NA	TRBV7-9	NA	TRBJ2-2	TGTGCCAGCAGTAGTACAGGGCCCGGGGAGCTGTTTTTT	CASSSTGPGELFF
NA	TRBV6-2/TRBV6-3	NA	TRBJ1-1	TGTGCCAGCAGTTACTCTCGCTCCGCGGGGGGTTTTGAAGCTTTCTTT	CASSYSRSAGGFEAFF
NA	TRBV25-1	NA	TRBJ1-1	TGTGCCAGCAGCGCTGCACAGGGGAACACTGAAGCTTTCTTT	CASSAAQGNTEAFF
NA	TRBV5-1	NA	TRBJ2-2	TGCGCCAGCAGTCAAAACACCGGGGAGCTGTTTTTT	CASSQNTGELFF
once	TRBV5-6	NA	TRBJ2-3	TGTGCCAGCAGCCCATCCACAGATACGCAGTATTTT	CASSPSTDTQYF
NA	TRBV5-1	TRBD2	TRBJ2-1	TGCGCCAGCAGCTTGGGCCTAGCGGGGGGGACTCTCCACAATGAGCAGTTCTTC	CASSLGLAGGTLHNEQFF
NA	TRBV3-1/TRBV3-2	NA	TRBJ1-5	TGTGCCAGCAGCCAAGGGACAGGCAATCAGCCCCAGCATTTT	CASSQGTGNQPQHF
NA	TRBV5-1	NA	TRBJ1-2	TGCGCCAGCAGTTTGGCGGGCGGGCACCAGGTAAGGGGCTACACCTTC	CASSLAGGHQVRGYTF
NA	TRBV19	TRBD2	TRBJ2-5	TGTGCCAGTAGTATTAGCGGGGGGGAGACCCAGTACTTC	CASSISGGETQYF
NA	TRBV6-1	NA	TRBJ1-2	TGTGCCAGCAGTGAATACAACGGACACTACACCTTC	CASSEYNGHYTF
NA	TRBV10-3	TRBD1	TRBJ1-5	TGTGCCATCAGTACCGGGACAGGCAATCAGCCCCAGCATTTT	CAISTGTGNQPQHF
NA	TRBV6-6	TRBD1	TRBJ1-2	TGTGCCAGCAGTCGATCTGGGACAGGGGAATTTGGCTACACCTTC	CASSRSGTGEFGYTF
NA	TRBV9	TRBD1	TRBJ1-2	TGTGCCAGCAGCGGAGGGTCGACAGGGGACGAGGGCTACACCTTC	CASSGGSTGDEGYTF
once	TRBV27	NA	TRBJ2-5	TGTGCCAGCAGTTTATACAGGAAAGAGACCCAGTACTTC	CASSLYRKETQYF